The TCR beta chain described here comes from a study of tissue T cells after allogeneic stem cell transplantation (dated by TCRdb to about 2022). The study in broad terms: The study profiled TCR beta repertoires across many tissues from research autopsies of patients with and without GVHD, plus mouse models of GVHD. The human arm was a prospective observational study without blinding or randomization.

The sample's time point label is to be understood as: mouse harvest day 14 after allogeneic transplant. Each mouse graft consisted of 10^7 T-cell-depleted bone marrow cells plus 10^6 splenic CD5+ T cells and was given by tail vein injection. A major MHC-mismatch B6 (H2b) into BALB/c (H2d) model was used to model mouse GVHD, and tissues were profiled at day 7 or 14. On day 7 or 14 post-transplant, mouse tissues and retro-orbital blood were harvested with separate sterile tools for each animal, and livers were flushed before harvest. Before genomic DNA isolation with the DNeasy Blood & Tissue Kit, mouse tissues were minced using razor blades in buffered saline. This clone was found a few times. The antigen it recognizes is unknown. This receptor came from a mouse, so its gene names and germline sequences are mouse ones too. The CDR3 end is not reached by the read, which stops 1 residue before it; the germline J gene fills it in.

Broader findings and caveats from the paper: Only a few T cell clones appeared in more than one patient, yet motif-based clustering showed tissue-specific repertoire signatures that were shared between patients. Which tissue TCRs were alloreactive or antigen-specific was not determined in the study, and some of the clones might have been host cells that persisted. Sampling depth was acknowledged as a limitation, and the patient cohort was both small and clinically heterogeneous. Within patients, how anatomically similar tissues were was a major factor shaping TCR repertoire composition, regardless of disease or transplant status. Blood and spleen T cells captured only a limited portion of the TCR repertoire detected in tissues, in both patients and mice.

The library was made by the immunoSEQ multiplex PCR assay. Adaptive Biotechnologies performed TCRbeta CDR3 sequencing at survey depth and reported CDR3 sequences, V/J genes, productive frequency, and template counts. Amplification of TCR beta CDR3 regions was performed from genomic DNA rather than from RNA. The study's own analysis went as follows. Jensen-Shannon divergence served to quantify pairwise repertoire overlap between tissues, with 0 meaning identical and 1 meaning complete divergence. Tissues were clustered by single-linkage agglomerative hierarchical clustering of pairwise JSD values and displayed as dendrograms. GLIPH2 was applied to all patient samples using simulation_depth 1000, kmer_min_depth 3, and cdr3_length_cutoff 8, and only groups with more than two unique CDR3s were retained. A standardized tissue-overlap score was calculated by extrapolating Jaccard GLIPH-group overlap across patients to a standard repertoire size of 1000 clones. Associations of diversity with clinical or experimental variables used linear mixed-effect models with tissue fixed effects and individual random effects. The table comes from immuneACCESS by way of TCRdb, which keeps in-frame sequences with V and J called. Part of the clones is missing from these tables; in studies checked, under half for an unresolved V gene and the rest for unknown reasons. V and J calls and clone size are those listed in that table; D and trimming were worked out from the DNA. This sample gives several thousand clones in total; over 30% of them show up just once. The ten largest clones represent 6% to 7% of the sample.

V sheds 6 bases and J sheds 0 bases, leaving 14 bases between their ends. For CDR1 and CDR2, the germline V gene (reference sequence) lists FNHDT and SITEND. Inclusive of the bounding cysteine and phenylalanine, the CDR3 is 15 residues long. The 42 bases shown cover part of the CDR3, and their frame starts at base 1. The chain is assembled from TRBV19 and TRBJ2-5, with a weak D call of TRBD1 (6 bases match). This sequence originates from a female BALB/c mouse given C57BL/6 T cells with graft-versus-host disease after an allogeneic hematopoietic cell transplant. Sequencing was carried out using skin. The CDR3 reads CASNSQGKNQDTQYF. CDR3 DNA, as far as it was read: TGTGCCAGCAATTCACAGGGAAAGAACCAAGACACCCAGTAC. The variable domain in full, with residues beyond the CDR3 obtained from the reference TRBV19 and TRBJ2-5 genes, is GGIITQTPKFLIGQEGQKLTLKCQQNFNHDTMYWYRQDSGKGLRLIYYSITENDLQKGDLSEGYDASREKKSSFSLTVTSAQKNEMAVFLCASNSQGKNQDTQYFGPGTRLLVL.